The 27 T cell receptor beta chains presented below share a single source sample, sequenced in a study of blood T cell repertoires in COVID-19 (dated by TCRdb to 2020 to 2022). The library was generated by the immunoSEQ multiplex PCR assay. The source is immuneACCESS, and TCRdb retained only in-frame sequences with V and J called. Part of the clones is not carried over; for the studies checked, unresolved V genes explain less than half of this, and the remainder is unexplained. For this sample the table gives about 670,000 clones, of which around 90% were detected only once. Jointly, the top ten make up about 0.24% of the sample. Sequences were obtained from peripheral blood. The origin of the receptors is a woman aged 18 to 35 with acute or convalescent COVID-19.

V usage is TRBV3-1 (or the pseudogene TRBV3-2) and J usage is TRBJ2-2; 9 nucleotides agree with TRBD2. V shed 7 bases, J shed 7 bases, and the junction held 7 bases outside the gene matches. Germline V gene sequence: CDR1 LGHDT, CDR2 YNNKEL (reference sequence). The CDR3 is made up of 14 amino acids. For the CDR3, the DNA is TGTGCCAGCAACCGCGGGGGGGCCGTCGGGGAGCTGTTTTTT. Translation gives CASNRGGAVGELFF.

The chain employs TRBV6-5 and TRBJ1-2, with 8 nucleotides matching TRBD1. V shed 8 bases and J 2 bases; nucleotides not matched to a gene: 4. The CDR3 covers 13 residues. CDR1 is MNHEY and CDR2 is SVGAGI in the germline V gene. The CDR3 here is CASSGQGNYGYTF. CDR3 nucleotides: TGTGCCAGCTCCGGACAGGGAAACTATGGCTACACCTTC.

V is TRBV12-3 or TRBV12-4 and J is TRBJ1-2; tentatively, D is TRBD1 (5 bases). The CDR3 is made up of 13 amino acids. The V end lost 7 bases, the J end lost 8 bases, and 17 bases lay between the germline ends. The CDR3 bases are TGTGCCAGCAAGGCCCGCAGGGAGGGAGGCTACACCTTC. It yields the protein CASKARREGGYTF.

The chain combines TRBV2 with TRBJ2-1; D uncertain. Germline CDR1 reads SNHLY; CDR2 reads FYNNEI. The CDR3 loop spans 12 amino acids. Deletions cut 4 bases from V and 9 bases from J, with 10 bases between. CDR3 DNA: TGTGCCAGCAGTGGCCAATTCGGTGAGCAGTTCTTC. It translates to CASSGQFGEQFF.

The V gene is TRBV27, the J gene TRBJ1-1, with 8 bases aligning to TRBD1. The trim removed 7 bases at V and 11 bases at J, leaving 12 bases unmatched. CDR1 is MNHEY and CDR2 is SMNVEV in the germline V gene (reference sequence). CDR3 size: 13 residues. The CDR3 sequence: CASKIQGAQRAFF. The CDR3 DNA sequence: TGTGCCAGCAAAATTCAGGGGGCGCAAAGGGCTTTCTTT.

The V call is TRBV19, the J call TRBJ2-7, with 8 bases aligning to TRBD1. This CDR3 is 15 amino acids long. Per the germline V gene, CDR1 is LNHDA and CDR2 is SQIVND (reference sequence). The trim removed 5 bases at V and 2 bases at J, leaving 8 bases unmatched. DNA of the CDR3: TGTGCCAGTAGTTTCATAGGACAGGGAGCCTACGAGCAGTACTTC. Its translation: CASSFIGQGAYEQYF. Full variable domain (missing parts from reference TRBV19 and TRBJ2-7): DGGITQSPKYLFRKEGQNVTLSCEQNLNHDAMYWYRQDPGQGLRLIYYSQIVNDFQKGDIAEGYSVSREKKESFPLTVTSAQKNPTAFYLCASSFIGQGAYEQYFGPGTRLTVT.

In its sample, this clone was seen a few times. The CDR3 nucleotides are TGTGCCAGCAGTGTTACCGGGACAGAGGGCGGGGAGCTGTTTTTT. Encoded protein: CASSVTGTEGGELFF. V is TRBV6-4 and J is TRBJ2-2; 7 nucleotides align to TRBD1. The junction had 9 bases not matched to a gene; V was cut back by 4 bases and J by 7 bases. The CDR3 covers 15 residues. Germline V gives CDR1 MRHNA, CDR2 SNTAGT.

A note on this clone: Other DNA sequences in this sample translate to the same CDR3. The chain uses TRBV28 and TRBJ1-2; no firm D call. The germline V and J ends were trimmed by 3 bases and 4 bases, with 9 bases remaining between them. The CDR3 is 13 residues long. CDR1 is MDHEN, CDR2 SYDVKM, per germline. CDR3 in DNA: TGTGCCAGCAGTTTGGGCCGGGGCTATGGCTACACCTTC. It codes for CASSLGRGYGYTF.

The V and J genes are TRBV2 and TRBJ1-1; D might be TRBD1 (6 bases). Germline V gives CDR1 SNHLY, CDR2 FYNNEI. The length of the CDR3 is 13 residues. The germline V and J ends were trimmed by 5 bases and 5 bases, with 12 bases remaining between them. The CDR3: CASSQDRGTEAFF. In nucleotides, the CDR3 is TGTGCCAGCAGTCAGGACAGAGGGACTGAAGCTTTCTTT.

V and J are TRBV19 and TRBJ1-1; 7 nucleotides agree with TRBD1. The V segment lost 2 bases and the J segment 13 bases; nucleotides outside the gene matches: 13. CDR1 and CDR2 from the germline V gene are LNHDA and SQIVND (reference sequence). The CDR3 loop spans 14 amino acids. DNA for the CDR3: TGTGCCAGTAGTATACGAGAGACAGGGCCAGGGGGTTTCTTT. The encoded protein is CASSIRETGPGGFF.

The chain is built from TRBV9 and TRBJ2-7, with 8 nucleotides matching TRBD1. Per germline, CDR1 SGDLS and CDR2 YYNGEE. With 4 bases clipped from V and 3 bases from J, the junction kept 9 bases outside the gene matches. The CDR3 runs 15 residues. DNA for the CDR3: TGTGCCAGCAGCTCCTGGACAGGGCCAATCTACGAGCAGTACTTC. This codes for CASSSWTGPIYEQYF.

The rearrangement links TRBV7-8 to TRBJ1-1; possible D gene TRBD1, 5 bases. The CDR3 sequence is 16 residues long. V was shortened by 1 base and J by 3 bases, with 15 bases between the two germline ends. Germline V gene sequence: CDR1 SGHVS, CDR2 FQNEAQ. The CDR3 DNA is TGTGCCAGCAGCTTAGGTTCTGGCAGGGTTTACACTGAAGCTTTCTTT. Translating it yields CASSLGSGRVYTEAFF. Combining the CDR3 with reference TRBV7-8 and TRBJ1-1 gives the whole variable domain GAGVSQSPRYKVAKRGQDVALRCDPISGHVSLFWYQQALGQGPEFLTYFQNEAQLDKSGLPSDRFFAERPEGSVSTLKIQRTQQEDSAVYLCASSLGSGRVYTEAFFGQGTRLTVV.

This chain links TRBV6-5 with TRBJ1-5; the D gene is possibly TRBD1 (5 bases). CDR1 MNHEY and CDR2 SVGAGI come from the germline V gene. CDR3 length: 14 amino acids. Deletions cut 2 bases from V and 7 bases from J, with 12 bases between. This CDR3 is CASSYTRALQPQHF. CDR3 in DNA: TGTGCCAGCAGTTACACCAGGGCGTTGCAGCCCCAGCATTTT.

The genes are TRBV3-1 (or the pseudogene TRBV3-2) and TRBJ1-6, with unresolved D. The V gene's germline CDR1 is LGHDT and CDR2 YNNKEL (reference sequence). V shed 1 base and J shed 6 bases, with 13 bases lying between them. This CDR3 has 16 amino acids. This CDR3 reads CASSQVIWATNSPLHF. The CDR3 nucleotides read TGTGCCAGCAGCCAAGTTATCTGGGCCACTAATTCACCCCTCCACTTT.

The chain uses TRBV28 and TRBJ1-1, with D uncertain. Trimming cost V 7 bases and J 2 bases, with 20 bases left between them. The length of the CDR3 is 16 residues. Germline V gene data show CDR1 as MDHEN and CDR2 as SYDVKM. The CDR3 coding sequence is TGTGCCAGCAATCCCACCATATACTCCATCAACACTGAAGCTTTCTTT. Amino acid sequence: CASNPTIYSINTEAFF.

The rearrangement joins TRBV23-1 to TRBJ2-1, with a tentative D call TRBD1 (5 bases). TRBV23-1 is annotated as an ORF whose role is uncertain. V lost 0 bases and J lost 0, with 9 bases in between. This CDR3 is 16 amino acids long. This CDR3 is CASSQSGLSSYNEQFF. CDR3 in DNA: TGCGCCAGCAGTCAATCGGGGCTCAGCTCCTACAATGAGCAGTTCTTC.

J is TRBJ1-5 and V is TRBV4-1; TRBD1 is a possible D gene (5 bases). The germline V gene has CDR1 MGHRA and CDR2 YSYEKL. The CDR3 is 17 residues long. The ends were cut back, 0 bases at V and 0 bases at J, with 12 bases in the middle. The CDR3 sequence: CASSQDSGAYSNQPQHF. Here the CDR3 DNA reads TGCGCCAGCAGCCAAGATAGTGGGGCCTATAGCAATCAGCCCCAGCATTTT.

The CDR3 is CATSDLQWDRGELFF. CDR3 DNA sequence: TGTGCCACCAGTGATTTACAATGGGACAGGGGGGAGCTGTTTTTT. This chain uses TRBV24-1 with TRBJ2-2, with TRBD1 matching over 8 bases. V was clipped by 1 base and J by 8 bases; unmatched bases: 5. The length of the CDR3 is 15 residues. Germline V gives CDR1 KGHDR, CDR2 SFDVKD.

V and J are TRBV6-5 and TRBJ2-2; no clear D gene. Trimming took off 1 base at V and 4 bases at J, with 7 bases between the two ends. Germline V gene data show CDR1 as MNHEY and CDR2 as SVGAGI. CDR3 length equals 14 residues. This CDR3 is CASSYFGPTGELFF. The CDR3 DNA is TGTGCCAGCAGTTACTTTGGGCCCACCGGGGAGCTGTTTTTT.

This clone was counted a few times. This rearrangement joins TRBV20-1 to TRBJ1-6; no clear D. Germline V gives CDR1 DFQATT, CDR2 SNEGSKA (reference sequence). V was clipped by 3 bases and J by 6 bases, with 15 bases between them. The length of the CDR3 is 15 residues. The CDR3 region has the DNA TGCAGTGCTAGTACACCACAAGTACCTAATTCACCCCTCCACTTT. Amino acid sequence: CSASTPQVPNSPLHF.

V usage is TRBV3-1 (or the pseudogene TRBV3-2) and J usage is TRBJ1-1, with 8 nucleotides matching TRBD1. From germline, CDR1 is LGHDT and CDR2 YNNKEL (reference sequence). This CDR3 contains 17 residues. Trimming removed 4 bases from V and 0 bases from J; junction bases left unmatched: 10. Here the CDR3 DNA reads TGTGCCAGCAGCCCCCTCCCAGGACAGGGAATGAACACTGAAGCTTTCTTT. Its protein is CASSPLPGQGMNTEAFF.

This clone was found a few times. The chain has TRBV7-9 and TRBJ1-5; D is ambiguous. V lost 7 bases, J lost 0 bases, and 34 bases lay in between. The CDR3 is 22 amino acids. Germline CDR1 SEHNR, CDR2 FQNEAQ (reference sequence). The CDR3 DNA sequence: TGTGCCAGCACCAAAAACGGTCCCCCCCCCGCCTCTGAAGAGTATAGCAATCAGCCCCAGCATTTT. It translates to CASTKNGPPPASEEYSNQPQHF.

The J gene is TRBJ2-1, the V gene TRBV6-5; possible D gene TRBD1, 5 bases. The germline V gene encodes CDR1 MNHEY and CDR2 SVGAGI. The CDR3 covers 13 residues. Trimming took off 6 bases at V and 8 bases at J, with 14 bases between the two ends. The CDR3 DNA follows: TGTGCCAGCAGGTCTAGTAGGGGCGATGAGCAGTTCTTC. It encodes CASRSSRGDEQFF.

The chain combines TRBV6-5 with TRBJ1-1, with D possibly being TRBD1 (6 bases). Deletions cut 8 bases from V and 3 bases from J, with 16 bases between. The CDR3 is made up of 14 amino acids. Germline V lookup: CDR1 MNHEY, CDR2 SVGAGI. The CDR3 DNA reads TGTGCCAGCGGCCAACAGGGAACCCACACTGAAGCTTTCTTT. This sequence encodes CASGQQGTHTEAFF.

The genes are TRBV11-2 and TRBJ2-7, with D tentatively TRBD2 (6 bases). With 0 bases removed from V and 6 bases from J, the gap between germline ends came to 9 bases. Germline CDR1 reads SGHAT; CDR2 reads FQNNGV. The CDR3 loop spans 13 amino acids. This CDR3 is CASSLELGGEQYF. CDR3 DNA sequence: TGTGCCAGCAGCTTAGAACTCGGGGGCGAGCAGTACTTC.

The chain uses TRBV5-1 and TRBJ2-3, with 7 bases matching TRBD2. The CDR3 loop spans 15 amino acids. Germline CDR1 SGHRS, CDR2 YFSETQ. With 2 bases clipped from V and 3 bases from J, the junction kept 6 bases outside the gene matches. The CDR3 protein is CASSLSGDPTDTQYF. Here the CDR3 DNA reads TGCGCCAGCAGCTTAAGCGGGGATCCGACAGATACGCAGTATTTT.

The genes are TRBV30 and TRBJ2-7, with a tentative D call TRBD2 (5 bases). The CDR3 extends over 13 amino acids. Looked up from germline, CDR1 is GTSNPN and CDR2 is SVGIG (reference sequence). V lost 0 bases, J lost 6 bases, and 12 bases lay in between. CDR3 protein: CAWSVSLAGEQYF. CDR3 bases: TGTGCCTGGAGTGTCAGTCTGGCGGGCGAGCAGTACTTC.